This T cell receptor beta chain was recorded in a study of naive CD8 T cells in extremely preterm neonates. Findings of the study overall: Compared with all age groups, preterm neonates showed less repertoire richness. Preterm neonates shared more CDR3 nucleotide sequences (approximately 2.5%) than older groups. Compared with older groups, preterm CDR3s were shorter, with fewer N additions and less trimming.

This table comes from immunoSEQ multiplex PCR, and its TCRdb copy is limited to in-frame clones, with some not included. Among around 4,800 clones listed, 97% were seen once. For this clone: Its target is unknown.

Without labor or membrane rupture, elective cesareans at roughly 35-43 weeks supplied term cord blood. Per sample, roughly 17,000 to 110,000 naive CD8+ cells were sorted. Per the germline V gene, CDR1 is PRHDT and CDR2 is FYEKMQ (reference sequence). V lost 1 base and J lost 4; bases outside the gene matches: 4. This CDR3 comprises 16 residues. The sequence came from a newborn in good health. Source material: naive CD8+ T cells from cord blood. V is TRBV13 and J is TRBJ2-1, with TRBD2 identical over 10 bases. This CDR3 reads CASSLVLAGVYNEQFF. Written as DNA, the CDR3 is TGTGCCAGCAGCTTAGTCCTAGCGGGGGTTTACAATGAGCAGTTCTTC.